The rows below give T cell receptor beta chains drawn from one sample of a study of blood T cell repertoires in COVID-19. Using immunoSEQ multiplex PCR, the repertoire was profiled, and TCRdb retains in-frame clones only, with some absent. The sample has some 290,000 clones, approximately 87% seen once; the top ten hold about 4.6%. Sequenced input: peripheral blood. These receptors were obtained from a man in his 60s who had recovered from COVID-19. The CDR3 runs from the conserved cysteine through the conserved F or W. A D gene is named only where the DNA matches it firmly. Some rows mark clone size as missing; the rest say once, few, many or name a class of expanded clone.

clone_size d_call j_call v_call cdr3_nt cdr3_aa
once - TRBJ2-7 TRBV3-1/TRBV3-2 TGTGCCAGCAGCCGAGGAGGGGTGGGCGAGCAGTACTTC CASSRGGVGEQYF
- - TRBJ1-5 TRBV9 TGTGCCAGCAGCGCCGGGGTACAAAATCAGCCCCAGCATTTT CASSAGVQNQPQHF
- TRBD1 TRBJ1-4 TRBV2 TGTGCCAGCAGGCAACAGGGGTTGGGTAATGAAAAACTGTTTTTT CASRQQGLGNEKLFF
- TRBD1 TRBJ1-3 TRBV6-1 TGTGCCAGCAGTGGACAACAGGGGATCTGGGGAAACACCATATATTTT CASSGQQGIWGNTIYF
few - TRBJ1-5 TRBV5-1 TGCGCCAGCAGCCCCACCGGCAGGGGCGATCAGCCCCAGCATTTT CASSPTGRGDQPQHF
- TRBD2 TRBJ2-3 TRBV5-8 TGTGCCAGCAGCTTGGTGCAGACGGGGGGGACAAACACAGATACGCAGTATTTT CASSLVQTGGTNTDTQYF
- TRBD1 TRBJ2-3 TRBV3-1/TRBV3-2 TGTGCCAGCAGCCATCAGGGGGCAGGTTCTCTCATAGGCACAGATACGCAGTATTTT CASSHQGAGSLIGTDTQYF
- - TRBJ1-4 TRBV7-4 TGTGCCAGCAACTTGGGCATCTCTGAAAAACTGTTTTTT CASNLGISEKLFF
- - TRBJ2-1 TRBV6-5 TGTGCCAGCAGTTACGGGGGCGCAGGGTTAGTTAATGAGCAGTTCTTC CASSYGGAGLVNEQFF
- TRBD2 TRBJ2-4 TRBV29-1 TGCAGCGTGAATCTAGCGGGACTAGCCAAAAACATTCAGTACTTC CSVNLAGLAKNIQYF
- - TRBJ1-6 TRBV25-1 TGTGCCAGCAGTGAATCGGCAGGGGAAAATTCACCCCTCCACTTT CASSESAGENSPLHF
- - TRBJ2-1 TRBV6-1 TGTGCCAGCAGTGAACGCATCCTAATTCCTAGGGGCAATGAGCAGTTCTTC CASSERILIPRGNEQFF
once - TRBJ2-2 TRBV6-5 TGTGCCAGCAGCCAACCAGGGGACAACACCGGGGAGCTGTTTTTT CASSQPGDNTGELFF
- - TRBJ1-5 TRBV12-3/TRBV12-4 TGTGCCAGCAGTTTTGTAGGGGAACAGCCCCAGCATTTT CASSFVGEQPQHF
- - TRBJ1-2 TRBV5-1 TGCGCCAGCAGCCTGTCGGGGAACTATGGCTACACCTTC CASSLSGNYGYTF
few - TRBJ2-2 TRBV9 TGTGCCAGCAGTTCTGGGGAGCTGTTTTTT CASSSGELFF
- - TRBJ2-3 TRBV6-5 TGTGCCAGCAGTTACTTTCGGGGAGCAGATACGCAGTATTTT CASSYFRGADTQYF
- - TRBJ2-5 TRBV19 TGTGCCAGTAGTCCCACCCACGGAGGCCCGCAAGAGACCCAGTACTTC CASSPTHGGPQETQYF
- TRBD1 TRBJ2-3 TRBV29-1 TGCAGCGGAGGGGACAGGGGCAAGACAGATACGCAGTATTTT CSGGDRGKTDTQYF
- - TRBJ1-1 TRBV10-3 TGTGCCATCAGCGGGGAGGTCACAGGGAACACTGAAGCTTTCTTT CAISGEVTGNTEAFF
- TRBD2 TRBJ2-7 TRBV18 TGTGCCAGCTCACGGACTAGCGGGTTTGAGTCCTACGAGCAGTACTTC CASSRTSGFESYEQYF
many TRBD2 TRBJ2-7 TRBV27 TGTGCCAGCAGTATGCGTGGCAGAGGCGGGAGAGGTTTTCGCGAGCAGTACTTC CASSMRGRGGRGFREQYF
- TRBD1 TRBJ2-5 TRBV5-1 TGCGCCAGCAGCCCTGGGACAGCCCAAGAGACCCAGTACTTC CASSPGTAQETQYF
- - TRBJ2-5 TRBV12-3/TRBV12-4 TGTGCCAGCAGTCCTTATGAGACCCAGTACTTC CASSPYETQYF
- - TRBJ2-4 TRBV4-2 TGTGCCAGCAGCCAAGATTTGACGGCCAGGGACATTCAGTACTTC CASSQDLTARDIQYF
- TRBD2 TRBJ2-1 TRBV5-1 TGCGCCAGCAGCAGAGCGGGAGCTTCCTACAATGAGCAGTTCTTC CASSRAGASYNEQFF
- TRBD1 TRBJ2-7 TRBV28 TGTGCCAGTGGACAGGGGGCCCACGAGCAGTACTTC CASGQGAHEQYF
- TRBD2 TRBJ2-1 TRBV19 TGTGCCAGCGCGCGGGGGGGTTCGGGCAATGAGCAGTTCTTC CASARGGSGNEQFF
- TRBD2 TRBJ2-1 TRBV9 TGTGCCAGCAGCGTAGTCGAGGCTAGCGGGGGGAGGGTGGAGCAGTTCTTC CASSVVEASGGRVEQFF
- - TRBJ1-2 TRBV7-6 TGTGCCAGCAGCTTAGCGTGGGGAGAGGGCTACACCTTC CASSLAWGEGYTF
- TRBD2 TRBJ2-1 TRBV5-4 TGTGCCAGCAGCTTGGGGCTAGCGGGAGGGTTTGATGAGCAGTTCTTC CASSLGLAGGFDEQFF
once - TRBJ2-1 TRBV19 TGTGCCAGTAGTATAGATGGACTCCCCTACAATGAGCAGTTCTTC CASSIDGLPYNEQFF
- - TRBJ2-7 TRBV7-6 TGTGCCAGCAGCCCCCGAGGACTCTCCTACGAGCAGTACTTC CASSPRGLSYEQYF
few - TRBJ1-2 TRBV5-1 TGCGCCAGCAGCTTTGGCTCAGGGCAAGGCTACACCTTC CASSFGSGQGYTF
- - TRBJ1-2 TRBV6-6 TGTGCCAGCAGACAGGGCGGGAACTATGGCTACACCTTC CASRQGGNYGYTF
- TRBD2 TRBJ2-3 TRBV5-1 TGCGCCAGCACTCCCCCTAGCGGGGGTGCAGATACGCAGTATTTT CASTPPSGGADTQYF
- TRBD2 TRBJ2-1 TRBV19 TGTGCCAGTAGTATCGGGACTAGCGGGAGTATTGAGCAGTTCTTC CASSIGTSGSIEQFF
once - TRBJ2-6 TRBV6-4 TGTGCCAGCAGAACTAGACTACCAAGTAAATCGACTGGGGCCAACGTCCTGACTTTC CASRTRLPSKSTGANVLTF
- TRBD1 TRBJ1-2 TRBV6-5 TGTGCCAGCAGTACAAAGGGACAGGGATTGGGAGGCTACACCTTC CASSTKGQGLGGYTF
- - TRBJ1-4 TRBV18 TGTGCCAGCTCACCAGTATCTTCCAATGAAAAACTGTTTTTT CASSPVSSNEKLFF
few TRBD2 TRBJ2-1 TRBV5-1 TGCGCCAGCAGCTCGGCCGGGACTAGCTACAATGAGCAGTTCTTC CASSSAGTSYNEQFF
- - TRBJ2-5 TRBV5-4 TGTGCCAGCAGCTTGTTTAACAAAGAGACCCAGTACTTC CASSLFNKETQYF
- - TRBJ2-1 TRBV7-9 TGTGCCAGCAGCACAGGCCTCTTCATGACTGAGCAGTTCTTC CASSTGLFMTEQFF
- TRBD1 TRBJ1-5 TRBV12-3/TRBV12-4 TGTGCCAGCAGTTTGACAGGGAATCAGCCCCAGCATTTT CASSLTGNQPQHF